This T cell receptor (beta chain) was recovered during a study of T-cell memory formation after mild COVID-19. The CDR3 totals 15 residues. J lost 6 bases, V lost 0 bases, and 0 bases had no gene match. Amplification by 5'RACE using constant-segment primers produced TCR alpha and TCR beta cDNA libraries that carried sample barcodes and UMIs. TCRdb re-derived calls from the 5' RACE reads in MiXCR, one entry per CDR3 protein. The sample holds around 530,000 distinct CDR3 sequences, about a fifth seen once. The material sequenced was PBMCs or a T cell subset sorted from them (not recorded which). The receptor was isolated from an adult woman who had mild COVID-19 (a few samples of this study predate the infection). Cell type and time point are not known. V and J are TRBV23-1 and TRBJ2-1; TRBD2 aligns across 12 bases. TRBV23-1 is recorded as an ORF, its role being uncertain. The CDR3 loop reads CASSQSTSGSNEQFF. In DNA form, the CDR3 reads TGCGCCAGCAGTCAATCGACTAGCGGGAGCAATGAGCAGTTCTTC.